This T cell receptor beta chain was identified in a study of response to subunit inactivated influenza vaccine. TCRdb independently ran MiXCR on the RT-PCR reads; one entry per CDR3 protein. The table lists 700,000 to 900,000 distinct CDR3 sequences, around 20% of them singletons, with roughly 10% in the top ten. CDR1 is KGHSH and CDR2 is LQKENI in the germline V gene. The CDR3 contains 15 residues. V lost 0 bases to trimming and J lost 1 base; unmatched junction nucleotides: 3. The source was PBMCs from blood, collected less than 6 days after vaccination. This clonotype was obtained from a man aged 50-60 years who received an inactivated influenza vaccine. The V gene is TRBV18, the J gene TRBJ2-7, with 7 bases matching TRBD1. The CDR3 DNA is TGTGCCAGCTCACCACCGGGACAGAATTCCTACGAGCAGTACTTC. Its translation: CASSPPGQNSYEQYF.